The rows below give T cell receptor beta chains drawn from one sample of a study of T cell repertoires in aging, cancer and after chemotherapy. TCRdb re-called the multiplex PCR reads with MiXCR, one entry per CDR3 protein. The top ten clones hold roughly an eighth of a sample with around 8,600 distinct CDR3 sequences, 20% to 30% of them seen once. The sequencing input was blood. The receptor source for this set is a human donor with a blood cancer. The donor label of this sample is uncertain. The CDR3 runs from the conserved cysteine through the conserved F or W. Fields, in order: D gene, J gene, V gene, clone size, CDR3 DNA, CDR3 protein. A D gene is named only where the DNA matches it firmly. Size is stated for part of the rows, as once, few or many counts, or as a class when the clone is expanded.

>NA|TRBJ1-2|TRBV7-3|few
TGTGCCAGCAGCGAAACAACAGGTGTAGGTGGCTACACCTTC
CASSETTGVGGYTF
>NA|TRBJ2-7|TRBV21-1|NA
TGTGCCAGCACAAAATGTCCATGGGGGACAGGGGGGTACGAGCAGTACTTC
CASTKCPWGTGGYEQYF
>TRBD1|TRBJ1-2|TRBV29-1|NA
TGCAGCGTTCTCAGCGGGACAGGGGATAATCGGTACGATGGCTACACCTTC
CSVLSGTGDNRYDGYTF
>NA|TRBJ2-3|TRBV27|medium-sized
TGTGCCAGCAGTCCCAGGCCAGATACGCAGTATTTT
CASSPRPDTQYF
>NA|TRBJ2-4|TRBV6-1|NA
TGTGCCAGCATAATCGGCGGGGCCCGGTACTTC
CASIIGGARYF
>NA|TRBJ2-7|TRBV20-1|NA
TGCAGTGCTTCCGGGGCCACCTACGAGCAGTACTTC
CSASGATYEQYF
>NA|TRBJ1-3|TRBV15|medium-sized
TGTGCCACCAGCAACGGGGACTCTGGAAACACCATATATTTT
CATSNGDSGNTIYF
>TRBD2|TRBJ2-7|TRBV20-1|NA
TGCAGTGCTAGAGATATAACTAGCGGGACCTACGAGCAGTACTTC
CSARDITSGTYEQYF
>NA|TRBJ1-5|TRBV10-3|few
TGTGCCATCAGTGAGTCAGGGCAGCCGTATCAGCCCCAGCATTTT
CAISESGQPYQPQHF
>TRBD1|TRBJ1-1|TRBV30|NA
TGTGCCTGGCTTAGGGATGGGACAGGGGGCTTGGGAACTGAAGCTTTCTTT
CAWLRDGTGGLGTEAFF
>TRBD1|TRBJ2-4|TRBV11-1|medium-sized
TGTGCCAGCAGCGCGTACTCGACAGGGAAAAACATTCAGTACTTC
CASSAYSTGKNIQYF
>NA|TRBJ1-6|TRBV27|medium-sized
TGTGCCAGCAGTTTTGCAGGCCTGGGTTCACCCCTCCACTTT
CASSFAGLGSPLHF
>NA|TRBJ1-2|TRBV18|many
TGTGCCAGCTCACCACGGCAGGCCGATGGCTACACCTTC
CASSPRQADGYTF
>NA|TRBJ1-3|TRBV18|NA
TGTGCCAGCTCACAAAGTCGGTCCTCGGATATAAGCTCTGGAAACACCATATATTTT
CASSQSRSSDISSGNTIYF
>NA|TRBJ2-1|TRBV30|medium-sized
TGTGCCGCAAGCGGGTCAAGCTCCTACAATGAGCAGTTCTTC
CAASGSSSYNEQFF
>NA|TRBJ1-5|TRBV6-1|medium-sized
TGTGCCAGCACCACAGCGCGACAGGACAATCAGCCCCAGCATTTT
CASTTARQDNQPQHF
>NA|TRBJ1-4|TRBV6-5|NA
TGTGCCAGCAGTTATTCGTCCGGGAATGGTGAAAAACTGTTTTTT
CASSYSSGNGEKLFF
>TRBD2|TRBJ2-7|TRBV11-2|NA
TGTGCCAGCAGCTTCGAACTAGCGGACTCCTACGAGCAGTACTTC
CASSFELADSYEQYF
>TRBD1|TRBJ2-5|TRBV27|medium-sized
TGTGCCAGCAGTTCCAGGACAGGGTGGGAGACCCAGTACTTC
CASSSRTGWETQYF
>TRBD2|TRBJ2-2|TRBV7-3|NA
TGTGCCAGCAGCTTAGCGGGAGGCGGCACCGGGGAGCTGTTTTTT
CASSLAGGGTGELFF
>TRBD2|TRBJ2-3|TRBV6-5|NA
TGTGCCAGCAGCCCTAGACTAGCGGACCCCACAGATACGCAGTATTTT
CASSPRLADPTDTQYF
>TRBD2|TRBJ2-1|TRBV5-4|NA
TGTGCCAGCAGCTTACCGGGACTAGCGGGAGACGGGAATGAGCAGTTCTTC
CASSLPGLAGDGNEQFF
>NA|TRBJ1-5|TRBV30|many
TGTGCCTGGACCCACGGCGGGGCAAATCAGCCCCAGCATTTT
CAWTHGGANQPQHF
>TRBD2|TRBJ2-6|TRBV19|medium-sized
TGTGCCAGTATAGGGAGGGGATGGTCTGGGGCCAACGTCCTGACTTTC
CASIGRGWSGANVLTF
>NA|TRBJ2-5|TRBV30|medium-sized
TGTGCCTGGAGTGCCCACCAAGAGACCCAGTACTTC
CAWSAHQETQYF
>TRBD2|TRBJ2-7|TRBV19|medium-sized
TGTGCCAGTAACGACCGAGCGGGAGGGACCTACGAGCAGTACTTC
CASNDRAGGTYEQYF
>TRBD1|TRBJ1-6|TRBV27|few
TGTGCCAGCAGTTTAATTGGACAGGGCCTTTATTCACCCCTCCACTTT
CASSLIGQGLYSPLHF
>NA|TRBJ2-7|TRBV6-2/TRBV6-3|NA
TGTGCCAGCAAAGAAGAAAGGCCGGGACAAAGCGAGCAGTACTTC
CASKEERPGQSEQYF
>TRBD2|TRBJ2-1|TRBV7-3|NA
TGTGCCAGCAGCGCTGGACTAGCGGGATACAATGAGCAGTTCTTC
CASSAGLAGYNEQFF
>TRBD2|TRBJ2-7|TRBV27|many
TGTGCCAGCAGTTTTTCACTAGCGGGAGAGCAGTACTTC
CASSFSLAGEQYF
>NA|TRBJ1-4|TRBV12-3/TRBV12-4|few
TGTGCCAGCAGCTCCCAAACAGGTCCTAATGAAAAACTGTTTTTT
CASSSQTGPNEKLFF
>NA|TRBJ2-7|TRBV12-3/TRBV12-4|NA
TGTGCCAGCAGTTTAAGCGCCCGCGAGCAGTACTTC
CASSLSAREQYF
>TRBD1|TRBJ2-2|TRBV15|medium-sized
TGTGCCACCAGGAAGACAGGGTTAACCGGGGAGCTGTTTTTT
CATRKTGLTGELFF
>NA|TRBJ2-6|TRBV6-5|medium-sized
TGTGCCAGCAGTAGGAACTTAGGCAGGGCAATAACTGGGGCCAACGTCCTGACTTTC
CASSRNLGRAITGANVLTF
>NA|TRBJ2-1|TRBV21-1|NA
TGTGCCAGCAGCAAAGCGGGGACTAGCGGAGTTCTCTCCTACAATGAGCAGTTCTTC
CASSKAGTSGVLSYNEQFF
>TRBD1|TRBJ2-2|TRBV7-9|NA
TGTGCCAGCAGGGTCGAGACAGGGTGGACCGGGGAGCTGTTTTTT
CASRVETGWTGELFF
>NA|TRBJ2-7|TRBV19|medium-sized
TGTGCCAGTAGTAAGGCTCTGGGGGACTACGAGCAGTACTTC
CASSKALGDYEQYF
>TRBD2|TRBJ2-1|TRBV27|medium-sized
TGTGCCAGCAGCCCCCCGGGACTAGCGGGAGGGGATGAGCAGTTCTTC
CASSPPGLAGGDEQFF
>TRBD2|TRBJ2-1|TRBV7-6|NA
TGTGCCAGCAGCCCCTGGAGCGGGGGGTCCTACAATGAGCAGTTCTTC
CASSPWSGGSYNEQFF
>TRBD2|TRBJ2-2|TRBV19|medium-sized
TGTGCCAGTAGAAAACAGGGTAGCGGGAGTTCGGGGGAGCTGTTTTTT
CASRKQGSGSSGELFF
>NA|TRBJ2-3|TRBV19|medium-sized
TGTGCCAGTGCTCCCGGCACAGATACGCAGTATTTT
CASAPGTDTQYF
>TRBD1|TRBJ1-2|TRBV6-5|medium-sized
TGTGCCAGCAGTTATTACACAGGGGAGTACTACTATGGCTACACCTTC
CASSYYTGEYYYGYTF
>NA|TRBJ1-1|TRBV27|medium-sized
TGTGCCAGCCGATCAGGGGACGGCACTGAAGCTTTCTTT
CASRSGDGTEAFF
>NA|TRBJ2-7|TRBV5-4|medium-sized
TGTGCCAGCAGCTTGAACCAGGGGGGCGAGCAGTACTTC
CASSLNQGGEQYF
>NA|TRBJ1-1|TRBV11-2|few
TGTGCCAGCAGTAGGAGCTTGAACACTGAAGCTTTCTTT
CASSRSLNTEAFF
>TRBD1|TRBJ2-5|TRBV12-3/TRBV12-4|NA
TGTGCCAGCAGTTTGTCCAGGGGGCAGGGGGAGACCCAGTACTTC
CASSLSRGQGETQYF
>NA|TRBJ1-5|TRBV28|NA
TGTGCCAGCAGTTCCCCCAGCAATCAGCCCCAGCATTTT
CASSSPSNQPQHF
>TRBD1|TRBJ2-5|TRBV18|NA
TGTGCCAGCTCCCTGGAGCTTACAGGGGGACGTCAAGAGACCCAGTACTTC
CASSLELTGGRQETQYF
>NA|TRBJ1-1|TRBV6-5|NA
TGTGCCAGCAGTACAGAGGACAGGAACACTGAAGCTTTCTTT
CASSTEDRNTEAFF
>TRBD2|TRBJ2-7|TRBV5-1|few
TGCGCCAGCAGCCGGGAGGGGTTAGAGCAGTACTTC
CASSREGLEQYF
>NA|TRBJ1-2|TRBV2|once
TGTGCCAGCCCCAGGGACTCCTATGGCTACACCTTC
CASPRDSYGYTF
>NA|TRBJ2-7|TRBV5-3|NA
TGTGCCAGAAGCCCGGTGTCACCCGGCTCCTACGAGCAGTACTTC
CARSPVSPGSYEQYF
>NA|TRBJ2-7|TRBV18|medium-sized
TGTGCCAGCTCACCATCGTCGATGATCTACGAGCAGTACTTC
CASSPSSMIYEQYF
>TRBD1|TRBJ2-2|TRBV6-6|medium-sized
TGTGCCAGCAGCTTCCCGGGACAGGGGGGCACCGGGGAGCTGTTTTTT
CASSFPGQGGTGELFF